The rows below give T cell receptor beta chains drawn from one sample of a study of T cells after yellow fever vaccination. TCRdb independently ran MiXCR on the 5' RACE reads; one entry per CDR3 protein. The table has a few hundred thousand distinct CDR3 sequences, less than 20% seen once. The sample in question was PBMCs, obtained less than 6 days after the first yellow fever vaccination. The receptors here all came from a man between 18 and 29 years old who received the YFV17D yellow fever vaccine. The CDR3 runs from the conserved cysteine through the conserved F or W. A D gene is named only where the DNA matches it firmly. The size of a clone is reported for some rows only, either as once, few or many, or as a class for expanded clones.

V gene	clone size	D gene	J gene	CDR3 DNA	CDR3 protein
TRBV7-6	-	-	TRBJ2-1	TGTGCCAGCAGCTTAGGGAAGGGGATAGTACGAGAGCAGTTCTTC	CASSLGKGIVREQFF
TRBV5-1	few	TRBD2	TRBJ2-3	TGCGCCAGCAGCTTCCCCGGGACTAGCGGGACCCTTCAGTCAGATACGCAGTATTTT	CASSFPGTSGTLQSDTQYF
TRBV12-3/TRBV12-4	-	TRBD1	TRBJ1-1	TGTGCCAGCAGTTTGATAGTATGGACAGGGGCATCTGAAGCTTTCTTT	CASSLIVWTGASEAFF
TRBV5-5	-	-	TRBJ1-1	TGTGCCAGCAGCCGCTCGACCCGAATGAACACTGAAGCTTTCTTT	CASSRSTRMNTEAFF
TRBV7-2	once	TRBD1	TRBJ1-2	TGTGCCAGCAGTCGAGGGGGGACAGATACTGGCTACACCTTC	CASSRGGTDTGYTF
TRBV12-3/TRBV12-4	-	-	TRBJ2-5	TGTGCCAGCAGTTCGAGGGCGCGGGAGACCCAGTACTTC	CASSSRARETQYF
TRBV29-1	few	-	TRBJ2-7	TGCAGCGTTGAAGTCCCCGGAGGCATCTACGAGCAGTACTTC	CSVEVPGGIYEQYF
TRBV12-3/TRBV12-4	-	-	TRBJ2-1	TGTGCCAGCAATACAGATTGGAGCGAGCAGTTCTTC	CASNTDWSEQFF
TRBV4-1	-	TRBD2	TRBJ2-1	TGCGCCAGCGGGGGGGGGGGTGAGCAGTTCTTC	CASGGGGEQFF
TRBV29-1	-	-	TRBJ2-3	TGCAGCGTTGAAGGGGAGGAGGGGTGGGGCGATGCGCAGTATTTT	CSVEGEEGWGDAQYF
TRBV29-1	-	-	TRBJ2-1	TGCAGCGTTGCAAGGGTAGCAGGGGATGAGCAGTTCTTC	CSVARVAGDEQFF
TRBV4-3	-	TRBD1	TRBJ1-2	TGCGCCCTACCAGGGACAGGGGGCGAAGTAAAATGCTATGGCTACACCTTC	CALPGTGGEVKCYGYTF
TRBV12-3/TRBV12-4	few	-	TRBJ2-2	TGTGCCAGCAGTTTTTCGGATTTACCCACCGGGGAGCTGTTTTTT	CASSFSDLPTGELFF
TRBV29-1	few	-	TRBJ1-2	TGCAGCGTTGAAGATTTAGGGGGGCTACCGTACTATGGCTACACCTTC	CSVEDLGGLPYYGYTF
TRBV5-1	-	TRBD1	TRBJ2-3	TGCGCCAGCAGCCCTGGACAGGGGGCCACAGATACGCGGTATTTT	CASSPGQGATDTRYF
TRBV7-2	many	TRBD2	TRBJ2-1	TGTGCCAGCAGTCGCCTAGCGGGGGCCTACAATGAGCAGTTCTTC	CASSRLAGAYNEQFF
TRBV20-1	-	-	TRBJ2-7	TGCAGTGCTGCGACAGGGGCCGGGGGGGAGCAGTACTTC	CSAATGAGGEQYF
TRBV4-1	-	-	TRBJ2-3	TGCGCCAGCAGCCGACAGACGATCACAGATACGCAGTATTTT	CASSRQTITDTQYF
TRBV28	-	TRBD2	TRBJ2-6	TGTGCCAGCAGCCCGGGGGGGTCCTCTGGGGCCAACGTCCTGACTTTC	CASSPGGSSGANVLTF
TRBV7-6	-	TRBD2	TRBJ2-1	TGTGCCAGCAGCTTATTAGCGGGGGGGCTTAGCTCCTACAATGAGCAGTTCTTC	CASSLLAGGLSSYNEQFF
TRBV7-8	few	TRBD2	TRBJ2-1	TGTGCCAGCAGCTCACACCTAGCGGGGGGCCTCATAACCTACAATGAGCAGTTCTTC	CASSSHLAGGLITYNEQFF
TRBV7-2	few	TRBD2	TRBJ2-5	TGTGCCAGCAGCTCCCAACCGGGACTAGCGGGGGAAGAGACCCAGTACTTC	CASSSQPGLAGEETQYF
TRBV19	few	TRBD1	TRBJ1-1	TGTGCCAGTAGTACCGGGACAGGGGCCTTGAACACTGAAGCTTTCTTT	CASSTGTGALNTEAFF
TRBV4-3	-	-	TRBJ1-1	TGCGCCAGCAGCCTCACTTCCATGAACACTGAAGCTTTCTTT	CASSLTSMNTEAFF
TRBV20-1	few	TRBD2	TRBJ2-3	TGCAGTGCCCAAGCGGGGGAGAACACAGATACGCAGTATTTT	CSAQAGENTDTQYF
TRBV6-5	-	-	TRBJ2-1	TGTGCCAGCAGTTACGACGGCCTCAGGGAGCAGTTCTTC	CASSYDGLREQFF
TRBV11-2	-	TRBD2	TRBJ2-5	TGTGCCAGCAGCTTGTGGGGGACTAGCGGGGGGGCCCCACAAGAGACCCAGTACTTC	CASSLWGTSGGAPQETQYF
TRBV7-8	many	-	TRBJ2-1	TGTGCCAGCAGCTTACGCCCCCTTTACAATGAGCAGTTCTTC	CASSLRPLYNEQFF
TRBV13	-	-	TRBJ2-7	TGTGCCAGCAGCTCCTGGACCCTCATGGGAGAGCAGTACTTC	CASSSWTLMGEQYF
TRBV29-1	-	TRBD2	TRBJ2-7	TGCAGCGCTCTAGCGGGGGATTCCTACGAGCAGTACTTC	CSALAGDSYEQYF
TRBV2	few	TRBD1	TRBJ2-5	TGTGCCAGCAGTGAAGGAGGGACAGGTCAAGAGACCCAGTACTTC	CASSEGGTGQETQYF
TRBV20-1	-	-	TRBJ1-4	TGCAGTGCTAGAGATTCAGGGTCGAGTGAAAAACTGTTTTTT	CSARDSGSSEKLFF
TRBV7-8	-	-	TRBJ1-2	TGTGCCAGCAGACGGGGGGTTCAGGAGAACTATGGCTACACCTTC	CASRRGVQENYGYTF
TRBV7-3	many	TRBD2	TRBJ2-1	TGTGCCAGCAGTCTAGCGGGGGGCTACTACAATGAGCAGTTCTTC	CASSLAGGYYNEQFF
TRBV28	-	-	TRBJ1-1	TGTGCCAGCAGTTTACTGGATGGGAACACTGAAGCTTTCTTT	CASSLLDGNTEAFF